This TCR beta chain came from a study of shared clonotypes between healthy human individuals. An approximately 180 ng quantity of DNA, tens of thousands of T cell genomes, went into the sorted-subset replicate PCRs. Repertoires were generated with immunoSEQ multiplex PCR, while TCRdb's copy carries only in-frame clones and drops some. The table includes more than 2 million clones, 85% to 95% detected once. The CDR3 is 13 amino acids. V trimming: 2 bases; J trimming: 7 bases; junction bases outside the gene matches: 7. Looked up from germline, CDR1 is GTSNPN and CDR2 is SVGIG (reference sequence). The material sequenced was naive CD4+ T cells sorted from blood. Subset in this sample: CD45RA+ positively selected. The TCR was taken from a man between 18 and 29 years old in good health. This chain links TRBV30 with TRBJ2-5; 7 bases match TRBD1. CDR3 amino acids: CAWSRQGPGTQYF. In nucleotides, the CDR3 is TGTGCCTGGAGTAGACAGGGCCCGGGGACCCAGTACTTC.